This TCR beta chain stems from a study of blood T cell repertoires in COVID-19. In germline, CDR1 is MDHEN, CDR2 SYDVKM. Trimming took off 6 bases at V and 8 bases at J, with 23 bases between the two ends. The CDR3 loop spans 16 amino acids. TCRdb's copy holds only in-frame clones and misses some; the assay was immunoSEQ multiplex PCR. The data contain around 220,000 clones, about 90% of them singletons. Specimen: peripheral blood. This chain joins TRBV28 and TRBJ2-1; no firm D call. The TCR comes from a man aged 40-49 years with active or convalescent COVID-19. The CDR3 loop reads CASSPAAGFGPYEQFF. CDR3 bases: TGTGCCAGCAGCCCCGCGGCCGGTTTCGGTCCGTATGAGCAGTTCTTC. Full variable domain (outside the CDR3, taken from reference TRBV28 and TRBJ2-1): DVKVTQSSRYLVKRTGEKVFLECVQDMDHENMFWYRQDPGLGLRLIYFSYDVKMKEKGDIPEGYSVSREKKERFSLILESASTNQTSMYLCASSPAAGFGPYEQFFGPGTRLTVL.